This T cell receptor beta chain originates from a study of cytomegalovirus exposure and HLA in healthy donors. The study's findings and limits: Highly shared variants forming one cluster were likely a sequencing artifact. In vitro checks showed that a few CMV-associated chains really do target CMV antigens. Per a later analysis, fewer than 20,000 TCR beta sequences showed association with HLA alleles at 0.05 false discovery rate.

Trimming stripped 8 bases from V and 2 bases from J, with 13 bases between. Germline V gene data show CDR1 as WSHSY and CDR2 as SAAADI. This CDR3 region has 13 residues. On this clone: Its target is not known.

The primer mix had 60 Vbeta and 13 Jbeta primers. Repertoires were generated with immunoSEQ multiplex PCR, while TCRdb's copy carries only in-frame clones and drops some. The profile shows about 170,000 clones, 75% to 80% of them singletons. The sequenced sample was PBMCs. This chain uses TRBV10-2 with TRBJ2-7, with TRBD1 as a possible D gene (6 bases). This TCR derives from a woman aged 45-65 years in good health and CMV-seropositive. The chain's CDR3 is CASLLQGPYEQYF. The CDR3 coding sequence is TGCGCCAGCCTACTACAGGGACCCTACGAGCAGTACTTC.